This TCR beta chain was documented in a study of Tregs in tolerant kidney transplant recipients. Sequenced by immunoSEQ multiplex PCR; TCRdb stores in-frame clones only, minus some. The sample consists of 50,000 or so clones, roughly nine tenths of them appearing once. Germline values: CDR1 LGHNA, CDR2 YNFKEQ. The CDR3 consists of 17 residues. With 1 base clipped from V and 1 base from J, the junction kept 9 bases outside the gene matches. Mixed chimerism was transient after nonmyeloablative marrow transplants from related graft donors. Unstimulated regulatory T cells (CD4+CD25+CD127-), CD4+CD25- non-regulatory cells, CD4 and CD8 cells were FACS-sorted from thawed PBMCs.

The sequencing here drew on CD8+ T cells from blood (PBMCs), taken 24 months after the transplant. The chain has TRBV4-2 and TRBJ1-1; 7 nucleotides match TRBD1. This receptor was obtained from a human patient who received a combined kidney and bone marrow transplant. Some T cells may be provided by the graft donor. Here the CDR3 DNA reads TGTGCCAGCAGCCAAGTAATTAAGGGGGCGAGGAACACTGAAGCTTTCTTT. Its translation: CASSQVIKGARNTEAFF.